The sequence of this T cell receptor (beta chain) was determined in a study of shared clonotypes between healthy human individuals. Study-wide results and limits: What naive subsets generally showed was a larger estimated richness than memory subsets showed.

V was shortened by 8 bases and J by 1 base, with 11 bases between the two germline ends. This CDR3 spans 13 amino acids. Germline-derived CDR1 and CDR2 are MNHNS and SASEGT. This clone was seen only once. The antigen is not known. The sorted-subset replicate PCRs were given roughly 200 ng DNA, which is tens of thousands of T cell genomes. Clones were sequenced by immunoSEQ multiplex PCR, and TCRdb holds only the in-frame ones, with some missing. Of some 500,000 clones listed, around 96% are singletons. Investigators divided CD4+ cells into CD45RA+ naive and CD45RA-negative memory subsets. The V call is TRBV6-1, the J call TRBJ1-1; tentatively, D is TRBD1 (5 bases). The TCR comes from a woman aged 25 to 39 in good health. Specimen: naive CD4+ T cells sorted from blood. Subset here: CD45RA+ positively selected. CDR3 amino acids: CASSWQGNTEAFF. The CDR3 bases are TGTGCCAGCTCATGGCAGGGGAACACTGAAGCTTTCTTT.